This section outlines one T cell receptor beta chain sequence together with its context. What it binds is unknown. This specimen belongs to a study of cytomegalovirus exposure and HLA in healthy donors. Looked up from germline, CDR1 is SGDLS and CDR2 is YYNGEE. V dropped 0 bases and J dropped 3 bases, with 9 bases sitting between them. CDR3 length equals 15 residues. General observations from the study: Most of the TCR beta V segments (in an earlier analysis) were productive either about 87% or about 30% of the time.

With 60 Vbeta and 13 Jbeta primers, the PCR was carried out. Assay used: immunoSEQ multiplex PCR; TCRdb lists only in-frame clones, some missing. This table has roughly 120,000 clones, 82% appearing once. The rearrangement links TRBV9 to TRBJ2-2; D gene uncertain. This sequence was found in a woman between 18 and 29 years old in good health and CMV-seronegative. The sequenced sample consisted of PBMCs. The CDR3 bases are TGTGCCAGCAGCGTAGGCAACTCCCACACCGGGGAGCTGTTTTTT. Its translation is CASSVGNSHTGELFF. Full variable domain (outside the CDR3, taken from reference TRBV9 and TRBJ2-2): DSGVTQTPKHLITATGQRVTLRCSPRSGDLSVYWYQQSLDQGLQFLIQYYNGEERAKGNILERFSAQQFPDLHSELNLSSLELGDSALYFCASSVGNSHTGELFFGEGSRLTVL.